This record covers a single T cell receptor beta chain. This clone was seen once. What this receptor recognizes is not known. No much larger clone exists at a distance of one base, and base qualities are not known. The germline ends are 13 bases apart after V is trimmed by 1 base and J by 10 bases. Its CDR3 holds 13 amino acids, cysteine through phenylalanine. Only the CDR3 region is kept as DNA, spanning 39 bases read in frame from base 1. CDR1 and CDR2 were assigned from the germline V gene as SGHTA and FQGNSA. Taken with the paper, the label for time point translates to: cells obtained before transplantation from donor or recipient. CD3+CD4+ and CD3+CD8+ populations were FACS-sorted from unstimulated pre-transplant donor and recipient cells taken from spleen or lymph nodes. Libraries were prepared through the immunoSEQ multiplex PCR assay. For most patients, genomic DNA was isolated with the Qiagen DNeasy Blood and Tissue Kit and shipped frozen to Adaptive Biotechnologies for TCR sequencing. High-throughput TCR-beta CDR3 sequencing of genomic DNA from most patients was performed by Adaptive Biotechnologies. The original pipeline was this. Adaptive's ImmunoSEQ software supplied the TCR sequencing data for roughly 17 patients, while MiXCR and VDJtools were used to process three other patients. To correct CD4 versus CD8 sorting errors, any sequence found in both subsets at a frequency ratio below 5:1 was removed. CDR3 nucleotide sequences shared between donor and recipient were removed because their origin could not be assigned. Alloreactive clones required at least 2-fold expansion over unstimulated cells and minimum CFSE-low frequency of 0.002% (template counts) or 0.001% (read counts). Clones were considered mappable if detected in sequenced pre-transplant spleen, lymph node, or MLR CFSE-low populations of the donor or recipient. The cumulative frequency of alloreactive clones was calculated as a percentage of all sequences, weighted by copy number. TCRdb mirrors the immuneACCESS table, restricted to in-frame sequences. Some clones are absent from its copies; in checked studies, under half trace to an unresolved V gene, and the reason for the others is unknown. V and J calls and clone size come straight from that table; D and trimming were deduced from the DNA. In this sample the table shows some 84,000 clones, around 80% of which occur a single time. Of the sample, 0.65% to 0.95% falls within the top ten clones.

The record originates from a study of graft-versus-host responses after intestinal transplantation (dated by TCRdb to the early 2020s). With regard to the full study: Recipients received multivisceral, liver-intestinal, or isolated intestinal transplants. Every recipient was given anti-thymocyte globulin induction, followed by 2 to 4 years of maintenance tacrolimus and steroids. After intestinal transplantation, graft-versus-host and host-versus-graft alloreactive T cell clones were followed in the graft, circulation and bone marrow using bulk TCR-beta CDR3 sequencing. To identify alloreactive clones, pre-transplant mixed lymphocyte reaction products were sequenced and compared with unstimulated pre-transplant donor and recipient T cells. The cohort enrolled around 23 intestinal transplant recipients including one retransplant, and a few patients lacking pretransplant specimens were excluded. Donor T cell macrochimerism was defined as a peak of at least 4% donor T cells among recipient peripheral blood mononuclear cells. Instead of going to the commercial service, samples from a few later patients were sequenced in-house on an Illumina MiSeq and processed with MiXCR. The research as a whole found: The relatively low number and heterogeneity of intestinal transplant patients limited the conclusions. GvH clones were detected in recipient bone marrow, and some of these GvH clones were observed earlier in ileal mucosa or blood, consistent with an intestinal mucosal origin. In patients with donor T cell macrochimerism, the allografts had high GvH to HvG T cell clonal ratios. Peak levels of circulating GvH clones were associated with declines in HvG clones early after transplant.

This clonotype was sampled from a human donor who received an intestinal transplant. In this chain, TRBV7-2 is recombined with TRBJ1-1, and the D gene may be TRBD1, 6 bases matching. Here the sequenced sample was unstimulated CD4+ T cells sorted from spleen or lymph node cells, taken before intestinal transplant. Here is the DNA: TGTGCCAGCAGCTTAGAATCACAGGGCGTAGCTTTCTTT. It specifies CASSLESQGVAFF.